This TCR beta chain appears in the sequencing data of a study of T-cell reconstitution after alpha-beta-depleted transplantation in children. Trimming removed 2 bases from V and 5 bases from J; junction bases left unmatched: 6. The CDR3 totals 14 residues. Per the germline V gene, CDR1 is SGHRS and CDR2 is YFSETQ. This clonotype has a handful of counts. The library targeted TCRbeta and was prepared with unique molecular identifiers. TCRdb recomputed calls from the PCR reads with MiXCR, one row per CDR3 protein. This table has roughly 170,000 distinct CDR3 sequences, more than 6.5% appearing once. The sequences come from PBMCs from the stem cell graft donor, collected from the stem cell graft. The sequence was collected from a human donor who donated a stem cell graft to a child with Wiskott-Aldrich syndrome. This chain uses TRBV5-1 with TRBJ1-1, with 7 positions matching TRBD1. The CDR3, as DNA: TGCGCCAGCAGCTTTTTAGACAGGGATACTGAAGCTTTCTTT. This codes for CASSFLDRDTEAFF.